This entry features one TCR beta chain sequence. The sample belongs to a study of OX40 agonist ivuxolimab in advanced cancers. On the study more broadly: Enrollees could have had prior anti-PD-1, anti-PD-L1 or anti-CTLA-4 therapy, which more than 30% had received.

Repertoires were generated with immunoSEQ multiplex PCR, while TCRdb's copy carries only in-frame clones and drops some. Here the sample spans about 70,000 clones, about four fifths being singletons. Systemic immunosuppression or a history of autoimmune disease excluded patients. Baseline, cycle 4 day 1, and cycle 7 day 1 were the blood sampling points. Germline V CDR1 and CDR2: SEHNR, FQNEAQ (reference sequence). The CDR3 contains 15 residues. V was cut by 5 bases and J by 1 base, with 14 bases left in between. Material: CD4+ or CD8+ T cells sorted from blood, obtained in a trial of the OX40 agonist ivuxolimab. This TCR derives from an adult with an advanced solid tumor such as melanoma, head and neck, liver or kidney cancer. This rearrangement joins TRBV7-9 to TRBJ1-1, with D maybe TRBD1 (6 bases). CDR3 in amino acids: CASSVWTASNTEAFF. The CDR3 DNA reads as TGTGCCAGCAGCGTCTGGACAGCTTCGAACACTGAAGCTTTCTTT.